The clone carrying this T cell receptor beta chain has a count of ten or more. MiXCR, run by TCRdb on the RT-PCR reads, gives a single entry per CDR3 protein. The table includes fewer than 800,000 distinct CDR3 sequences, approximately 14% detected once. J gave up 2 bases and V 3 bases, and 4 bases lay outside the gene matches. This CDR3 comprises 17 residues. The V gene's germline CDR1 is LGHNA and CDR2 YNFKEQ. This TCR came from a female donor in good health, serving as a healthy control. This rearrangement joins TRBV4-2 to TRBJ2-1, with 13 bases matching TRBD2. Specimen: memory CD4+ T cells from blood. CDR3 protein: CASSHELAGGPYNEQFF. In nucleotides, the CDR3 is TGTGCCAGCAGCCACGAACTAGCGGGAGGGCCCTACAATGAGCAGTTCTTC.